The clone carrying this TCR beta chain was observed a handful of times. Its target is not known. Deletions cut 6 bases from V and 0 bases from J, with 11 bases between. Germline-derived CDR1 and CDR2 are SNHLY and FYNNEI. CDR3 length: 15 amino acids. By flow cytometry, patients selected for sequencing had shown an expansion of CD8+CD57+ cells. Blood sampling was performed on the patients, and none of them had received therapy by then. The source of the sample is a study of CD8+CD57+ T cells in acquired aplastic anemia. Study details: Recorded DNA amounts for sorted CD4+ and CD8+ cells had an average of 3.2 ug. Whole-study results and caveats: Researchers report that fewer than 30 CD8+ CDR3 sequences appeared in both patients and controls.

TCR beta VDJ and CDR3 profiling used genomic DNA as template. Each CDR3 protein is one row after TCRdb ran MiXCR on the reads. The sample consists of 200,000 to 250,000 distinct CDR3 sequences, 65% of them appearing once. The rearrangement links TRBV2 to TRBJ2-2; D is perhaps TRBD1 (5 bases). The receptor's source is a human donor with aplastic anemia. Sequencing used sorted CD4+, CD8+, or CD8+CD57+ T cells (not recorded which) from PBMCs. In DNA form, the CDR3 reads TGTGCCAGCAGCTACAGGTTCCCGAACACCGGGGAGCTGTTTTTT. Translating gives CASSYRFPNTGELFF.